Below are 14 T cell receptor beta chains sequenced from a single sample in a study of shared clonotypes between healthy human individuals. Naive CD8 cells, CD45RO-negative and positively selected for CCR7, excluded terminally differentiated effector memory CD45RA+ cells. Only in-frame clones appear in the TCRdb table, and some are missing; sequencing was by immunoSEQ multiplex PCR. The sample carries roughly 2.1 million clones, more than 85% recorded once. Sequenced: naive CD8+ T cells from PBMCs. These receptors all come from a man between 18 and 35 years old in good health. Some clones in this sample may be carry-over from other donors' samples.

V is TRBV29-1 and J is TRBJ2-2; the match to TRBD1 covers 12 bases. This CDR3 is 15 amino acids long. Germline CDR1 reads SQVTM; CDR2 reads ANQGSEA. V lost 4 bases to trimming and J lost 5 bases; unmatched junction nucleotides: 5. DNA of the CDR3: TGCAGCGTTGCGGGGGACAGGGGGCAAACCGGGGAGCTGTTTTTT. Its protein is CSVAGDRGQTGELFF.

The sample holds one count of this clone. This chain joins TRBV27 and TRBJ2-2; no firm D call. CDR1 MNHEY and CDR2 SMNVEV come from the germline V gene (reference sequence). The V end was cut by 5 bases, the J end by 4 bases, with 8 bases between. This CDR3 is built from 13 residues. The CDR3 reads CASSHRTTGELFF. The CDR3 DNA follows: TGTGCCAGCAGTCATCGGACCACCGGGGAGCTGTTTTTT.

The V gene is TRBV7-9, the J gene TRBJ2-1, with a possible D match to TRBD2 (6 bases). V lost 6 bases to trimming and J lost 6 bases, with 21 bases between them. CDR3 length: 16 residues. The germline V gene has CDR1 SEHNR and CDR2 FQNEAQ (reference sequence). The CDR3 sequence is CASRTQDREWGNEQFF. The CDR3 DNA sequence: TGTGCCAGCAGAACCCAGGATCGGGAGTGGGGCAATGAGCAGTTCTTC.

The genes are TRBV27 and TRBJ2-1, with 12 bases that match TRBD2. CDR1 MNHEY and CDR2 SMNVEV come from the germline V gene (reference sequence). The CDR3 is 14 amino acids. V lost 7 bases to trimming and J lost 5 bases; unmatched junction nucleotides: 3. DNA of the CDR3: TGTGCCAGCACCCTAGCGGGAGGGGACAATGAGCAGTTCTTC. This sequence encodes CASTLAGGDNEQFF.

The V gene is TRBV5-6, the J gene TRBJ2-7; TRBD1 matches 9 bases. The CDR3 extends over 16 amino acids. Germline loops: CDR1 SGHDT, CDR2 YYEEEE. V trimming: 3 bases; J trimming: 7 bases; junction bases outside the gene matches: 14. The CDR3 loop reads CASSSEENRGRREQYF. Written as DNA, the CDR3 is TGTGCCAGCAGCTCCGAGGAAAACAGGGGGCGACGAGAGCAGTACTTC.

V gene TRBV6-1 combines with J gene TRBJ1-2; perhaps TRBD1 as D (5 bases). This CDR3 contains 15 residues. Germline CDR1 MNHNS, CDR2 SASEGT. Trimming took off 4 bases at V and 0 bases at J, with 12 bases between the two ends. CDR3 coding DNA: TGTGCCAGCAGTGCCTTGGAGACAGCTAACTATGGCTACACCTTC. Its translation is CASSALETANYGYTF.

A remark on this clone: The junction differs from germline at one of its ends, possibly a read error. This sample also contains other DNA sequences that code for the same CDR3. The chain recombines TRBV6-5 with TRBJ2-7; D uncertain. Germline-derived CDR1 and CDR2 are MNHEY and SVGAGI. The CDR3 totals 14 residues. CDR3 bases: TGTGCCAGTAGTTACGTGGGCGGTACCTACGAGCAGTACTTC. It yields the protein CASSYVGGTYEQYF.

V and J are TRBV28 and TRBJ2-1; 7 nucleotides line up with TRBD1. Germline loops: CDR1 MDHEN, CDR2 SYDVKM. V was pared by 5 bases and J by 0 bases, with 7 bases of the junction left unmatched. CDR3 length: 16 residues. Written as DNA, the CDR3 is TGTGCCAGCAGTCGCCAGACAGGGAGCTCCTACAATGAGCAGTTCTTC. It specifies CASSRQTGSSYNEQFF.

V and J are TRBV9 and TRBJ2-5, with 10 bases that match TRBD1. J gave up 1 base and V 6 bases, and 6 bases lay outside the gene matches. Germline lookup yields CDR1 SGDLS and CDR2 YYNGEE. The CDR3 contains 15 residues. The CDR3 loop is CASNDRGLAQETQYF. Here the CDR3 DNA reads TGTGCCAGCAACGACAGGGGGCTCGCCCAAGAGACCCAGTACTTC.

V gene TRBV6-6 combines with J gene TRBJ1-2; TRBD1 matches 9 bases. CDR3 length equals 14 residues. V lost 4 bases to trimming and J lost 4 bases; unmatched junction nucleotides: 4. In germline, CDR1 is MNHNY, CDR2 SVGAGI (reference sequence). CDR3 coding DNA: TGTGCCAGCAGTTCCCGGACAGGGGCCTATGGCTACACCTTC. Protein product: CASSSRTGAYGYTF.

The chain carries TRBV7-2 and TRBJ1-2, with D unclear. Germline V CDR1 and CDR2: SGHTA, FQGNSA. The V gene lost 5 bases and the J gene lost 2 bases, with 12 bases spanning the gap. The CDR3 totals 14 residues. The CDR3 reads CASSPVEENYGYTF. CDR3 sequence (DNA): TGTGCCAGCAGCCCAGTTGAGGAGAACTATGGCTACACCTTC.

The chain has TRBV27 and TRBJ2-7; possibly TRBD1 or TRBD2 for D (5 bases each). Trimming took 0 bases from V and 3 from J, leaving 12 bases between them. Germline CDR1 and CDR2: MNHEY and SMNVEV (reference sequence). The CDR3 runs 15 residues. CDR3 DNA sequence: TGTGCCAGCAGTTTATCTGCCGGGACCTACTACGAGCAGTACTTC. Protein sequence: CASSLSAGTYYEQYF.

The chain is built from TRBV11-2 and TRBJ2-2, with D perhaps TRBD1 or TRBD2 (5 bases each). Germline CDR1 is SGHAT and CDR2 is FQNNGV. The CDR3 loop spans 16 amino acids. With 5 bases removed from V and 5 bases from J, the gap between germline ends came to 18 bases. The CDR3, as DNA: TGTGCCAGCAGCCACGCTAGGGACCCGAGGACCGGGGAGCTGTTTTTT. This encodes CASSHARDPRTGELFF. The whole variable domain, remainder taken from reference TRBV11-2 and TRBJ2-2, is EAGVAQSPRYKIIEKRQSVAFWCNPISGHATLYWYQQILGQGPKLLIQFQNNGVVDDSQLPKDRFSAERLKGVDSTLKIQPAKLEDSAVYLCASSHARDPRTGELFFGEGSRLTVL.

The V gene is TRBV9, the J gene TRBJ2-1, with 7 bases identical to TRBD2. This CDR3 is built from 16 residues. Germline-derived CDR1 and CDR2 are SGDLS and YYNGEE. Germline trimming cut 0 bases from V and 5 bases from J; bases unmatched to any gene: 8. The CDR3 DNA is TGTGCCAGCAGCGTAGCGGGGACTATCAATGACAATGAGCAGTTCTTC. Residues: CASSVAGTINDNEQFF.